Here is one T cell receptor beta chain with its context. The V segment lost 3 bases and the J segment 2 bases; nucleotides outside the gene matches: 7. The germline gives CDR1 MNHNY, CDR2 SVGAGI (reference sequence). The CDR3 loop spans 15 amino acids. Original processing notes: Amplifying reference gene primers gave estimates of nucleated cell counts. Measured with immunoSEQ multiplex PCR; TCRdb has only the in-frame clones, and not every one. V and J calls and clone size are given by that table; D and trimming were obtained from the DNA. The sample contains 200,000 to 250,000 clones, around 84% of which appear only once. The data were taken from a study of blood T cell repertoires in COVID-19. Study-wide context: Researchers got acute and convalescent COVID-19 samples from the United States, Italy and Spain. Sample material is recorded as cDNA or gDNA derived from T cells, B-cell-depleted T cells, or PBMCs.

The sequence derives from a woman aged 18-35 years with acute or convalescent COVID-19. This rearrangement joins TRBV6-6 to TRBJ2-7, with 7 nucleotides matching TRBD2. Sequences were obtained from peripheral blood. The CDR3 sequence: CASSYSGRRTYEQYF. For the CDR3, the DNA is TGTGCCAGCAGTTATAGCGGGCGCCGAACCTACGAGCAGTACTTC.